The clone carrying this TCR beta chain was counted a few times. Antigen unknown. Germline-derived CDR1 and CDR2 are GTSNPN and SVGIG (reference sequence). V gave up 1 base and J gave up 11 bases, with 14 bases separating them. This CDR3 contains 12 residues. The study ran its PCR with 60 Vbeta and 13 Jbeta primers. Repertoires were generated with immunoSEQ multiplex PCR, while TCRdb's copy carries only in-frame clones and drops some. This table has about 160,000 clones, about 80% appearing once. This specimen belongs to a study of cytomegalovirus exposure and HLA in healthy donors. Study-wide results and limits: Cytomegalovirus association was assigned to over 150 TCR beta chains. The Asian-associated ancestry cluster reportedly had fewer N-insertions than the approximately 610-donor mean in a later analysis.

The sample was PBMCs. This receptor was taken from a man aged 25-40 years in good health and CMV-seropositive. The chain employs TRBV30 and TRBJ1-1; D is unclear. Written as DNA, the CDR3 is TGTGCCTGGAGTGCGGGGAATCCGTACGCTTTCTTT. Its protein product is CAWSAGNPYAFF.